This T cell receptor beta chain was documented in a study of blood T cell repertoires in COVID-19. Study summary: Material from acute and convalescent COVID-19 was sourced from the United States, Italy and Spain.

The germline V and J ends were trimmed by 2 bases and 7 bases, with 11 bases remaining between them. The CDR3 loop spans 13 amino acids. Germline assignment: CDR1 SEHNR and CDR2 FQNEAQ (reference sequence). Here immunoSEQ multiplex PCR was the method, and the copy in TCRdb shows in-frame clones only, minus some. The table records fewer than 200,000 clones, nearly 90% of them present only once. This receptor was obtained from a man aged 18 to 29 who had recovered from COVID-19. Sequenced input: peripheral blood. The chain has TRBV7-9 and TRBJ1-2; D might be TRBD1 (6 bases). CDR3 loop: CASSLLQGAGYTF. The CDR3 DNA sequence: TGTGCCAGCAGCTTATTACAGGGTGCTGGCTACACCTTC.